This T cell receptor beta chain was documented in a study of cytomegalovirus exposure and HLA in healthy donors. Nominally healthy donors provided the samples, though records likely missed some immune exposures. Points from the study as a whole: Presence/absence analyses rested on an assumption that sequencing depth was roughly uniform across donors.

For this clone: Its antigen is as yet unknown.

The V gene's germline CDR1 is SNHLY and CDR2 FYNNEI. This CDR3 spans 14 amino acids. The V and J ends lost 1 base and 2 bases respectively, with 5 bases between them. The PCR employed 60 Vbeta primers together with 13 Jbeta primers. In the source study's methods: Unique TCR beta chains totaled about 73 million in a later count, with 8.5 million to 12 million of them shared. The repertoire was sequenced with immunoSEQ multiplex PCR; TCRdb's copy has only in-frame clones and lacks some. The V and J calls and clone size are taken from that table; D and trimming were inferred from the DNA. The sample contains about 180,000 clones, roughly 77% of which appear only once.

The rearrangement links TRBV2 to TRBJ1-4; possible D gene TRBD1, 5 bases. Sequencing input: PBMCs. This clonotype was sampled from a woman in her 30s in good health and CMV-seropositive. The CDR3 protein is CASSEEGTNEKLFF. As DNA, the CDR3 is TGTGCCAGCAGTGAAGAGGGGACTAATGAAAAACTGTTTTTT.